These T cell receptor beta chains were read from a single sample in a study of post-analysis software for immune sequencing data. TCRdb recomputed calls from the PCR reads with MiXCR, one row per CDR3 protein. Of about 160,000 distinct CDR3 sequences in the sample, 35% to 40% were seen once. Sample: blood, taken after autologous hematopoietic stem cell transplantation. The receptors were sampled from a girl between 5 and 17 years old with multiple sclerosis. Each CDR3 is given with its conserved first and last residue. The order of the fields is V gene, J gene, D gene, clone size, CDR3 protein, CDR3 DNA. A D gene is named only where the DNA matches it firmly. The size entry is marked missing in some rows and otherwise reads once, few, many or a size class.

TRBV20-1	TRBJ2-7	TRBD1	few	CSANRGPRVYEQYF	TGCAGTGCGAACAGGGGGCCTCGAGTCTACGAGCAGTACTTC
TRBV6-2/TRBV6-3	TRBJ2-7	TRBD2	few	CASSYTRWAGANEQYF	TGTGCCAGCAGTTACACTCGCTGGGCGGGAGCTAACGAGCAGTACTTC
TRBV7-8	TRBJ2-1	NA	NA	CASRFDRGKVEEQFF	TGTGCCAGCAGGTTCGACCGGGGAAAGGTTGAGGAGCAGTTCTTC
TRBV5-1	TRBJ2-3	NA	few	CASSLDCPSCTDTQYF	TGCGCCAGCAGCTTGGATTGTCCTAGCTGCACAGATACGCAGTATTTT
TRBV6-6	TRBJ2-3	NA	NA	CASSDWGAGDTQYF	TGTGCCAGCAGTGATTGGGGGGCCGGTGATACGCAGTATTTT
TRBV6-1	TRBJ2-6	NA	few	CASSIGIGANVLTF	TGTGCCAGCAGTATAGGGATCGGGGCCAACGTCCTGACTTTC
TRBV5-1	TRBJ2-1	NA	NA	CVSSPGDTWYEQFF	TGCGTCAGCAGCCCTGGGGACACTTGGTATGAGCAGTTCTTC
TRBV29-1	TRBJ2-7	TRBD2	many	CSVEITRTSGNYEQYF	TGCAGCGTTGAGATTACTCGGACTAGCGGGAACTACGAGCAGTACTTC
TRBV30	TRBJ1-3	NA	NA	CAWSVPLFRNTIYF	TGTGCCTGGAGTGTACCGCTCTTTCGGAACACCATATATTTT
TRBV12-3/TRBV12-4	TRBJ1-5	NA	NA	CASSLGGGPGNQPQHF	TGTGCCAGCAGTTTGGGTGGGGGTCCGGGCAATCAGCCCCAGCATTTT
TRBV10-2	TRBJ2-7	NA	NA	CASSEGGYEQYF	TGCGCCAGCAGTGAAGGGGGCTACGAGCAGTACTTC
TRBV5-1	TRBJ2-1	TRBD2	NA	CASSGERDSYNEQFF	TGCGCCAGCAGCGGAGAGCGGGACTCCTACAATGAGCAGTTCTTC
TRBV2	TRBJ2-3	NA	many	CASGYRDPGKDTQYF	TGTGCCAGCGGCTACCGGGACCCCGGGAAAGATACGCAGTATTTT
TRBV11-2	TRBJ1-1	NA	NA	CASSPGVGQAFF	TGTGCCAGCAGCCCGGGTGTCGGGCAAGCTTTCTTT
TRBV7-2	TRBJ1-2	NA	many	CASSGRSDGYTF	TGTGCCAGCAGCGGACGGAGTGATGGCTACACCTTC
TRBV10-3	TRBJ1-2	NA	NA	CAISEEGGYGYTF	TGTGCCATCAGTGAGGAGGGAGGGTATGGCTACACCTTC
TRBV6-6	TRBJ2-1	TRBD2	NA	CASSYLGLASDEQFF	TGTGCCAGCAGTTACCTCGGACTAGCGTCGGATGAGCAGTTCTTC
TRBV29-1	TRBJ1-1	TRBD1	few	CSVVKEGTGHTEAFF	TGCAGCGTTGTCAAAGAGGGGACAGGCCACACTGAAGCTTTCTTT
TRBV9	TRBJ2-5	TRBD2	NA	CASSDSGRYGETQYF	TGTGCCAGCAGCGATAGCGGGAGATATGGGGAGACCCAGTACTTC
TRBV7-9	TRBJ2-5	NA	NA	CASSSSGYQETQYF	TGTGCCAGCAGCTCTTCCGGGTATCAAGAGACCCAGTACTTC
TRBV12-5	TRBJ2-3	NA	NA	CASGQSTDTQYF	TGTGCTAGTGGTCAGTCGACAGATACGCAGTATTTT
TRBV30	TRBJ2-1	TRBD2	NA	CAFQRLAGMDEQFF	TGTGCCTTTCAGAGACTAGCGGGAATGGATGAGCAGTTCTTC
TRBV6-5	TRBJ2-5	NA	NA	CASSYRGETQYF	TGTGCCAGCAGTTACAGGGGTGAGACCCAGTACTTC
TRBV7-6	TRBJ2-5	TRBD1	few	CASSLPGQGKTQYF	TGTGCCAGCAGCTTACCCGGACAGGGAAAGACCCAGTACTTC
TRBV30	TRBJ2-7	NA	NA	CAWTVGLGGYEQYF	TGTGCCTGGACCGTGGGGCTAGGGGGCTACGAGCAGTACTTC
TRBV11-3	TRBJ2-1	NA	NA	CASSFTYEQFF	TGTGCCAGCAGCTTTACGTATGAGCAGTTCTTC
TRBV7-2	TRBJ2-5	TRBD1	many	CASSLIRGRETQYF	TGTGCCAGCAGCTTAATCAGGGGGCGAGAGACCCAGTACTTC
TRBV12-3/TRBV12-4	TRBJ2-1	NA	few	CASKGGISYNEQFF	TGTGCCAGCAAGGGCGGGATCTCCTACAATGAGCAGTTCTTC
TRBV10-3	TRBJ2-5	TRBD1	NA	CAISTGDSNQPQYF	TGTGCCATCAGCACAGGGGATAGCAATCAGCCCCAGTACTTC
TRBV20-1	TRBJ2-1	NA	few	CSAWDFYNEQFF	TGCAGTGCCTGGGACTTTTACAATGAGCAGTTCTTC
TRBV10-3	TRBJ2-2	NA	few	CASQRAADTGELFF	TGTGCCAGCCAGAGGGCAGCGGACACCGGGGAGCTGTTTTTT
TRBV20-1	TRBJ2-1	NA	NA	CSALDKYNEQFF	TGCAGTGCTCTGGACAAATACAATGAGCAGTTCTTC
TRBV28	TRBJ2-3	NA	few	CASSPPTQNTQYF	TGTGCCAGCAGTCCCCCGACCCAAAATACGCAGTATTTT
TRBV7-9	TRBJ2-1	NA	NA	CASSLKGGSAQFF	TGTGCCAGCAGCTTAAAAGGGGGGAGTGCCCAGTTCTTC